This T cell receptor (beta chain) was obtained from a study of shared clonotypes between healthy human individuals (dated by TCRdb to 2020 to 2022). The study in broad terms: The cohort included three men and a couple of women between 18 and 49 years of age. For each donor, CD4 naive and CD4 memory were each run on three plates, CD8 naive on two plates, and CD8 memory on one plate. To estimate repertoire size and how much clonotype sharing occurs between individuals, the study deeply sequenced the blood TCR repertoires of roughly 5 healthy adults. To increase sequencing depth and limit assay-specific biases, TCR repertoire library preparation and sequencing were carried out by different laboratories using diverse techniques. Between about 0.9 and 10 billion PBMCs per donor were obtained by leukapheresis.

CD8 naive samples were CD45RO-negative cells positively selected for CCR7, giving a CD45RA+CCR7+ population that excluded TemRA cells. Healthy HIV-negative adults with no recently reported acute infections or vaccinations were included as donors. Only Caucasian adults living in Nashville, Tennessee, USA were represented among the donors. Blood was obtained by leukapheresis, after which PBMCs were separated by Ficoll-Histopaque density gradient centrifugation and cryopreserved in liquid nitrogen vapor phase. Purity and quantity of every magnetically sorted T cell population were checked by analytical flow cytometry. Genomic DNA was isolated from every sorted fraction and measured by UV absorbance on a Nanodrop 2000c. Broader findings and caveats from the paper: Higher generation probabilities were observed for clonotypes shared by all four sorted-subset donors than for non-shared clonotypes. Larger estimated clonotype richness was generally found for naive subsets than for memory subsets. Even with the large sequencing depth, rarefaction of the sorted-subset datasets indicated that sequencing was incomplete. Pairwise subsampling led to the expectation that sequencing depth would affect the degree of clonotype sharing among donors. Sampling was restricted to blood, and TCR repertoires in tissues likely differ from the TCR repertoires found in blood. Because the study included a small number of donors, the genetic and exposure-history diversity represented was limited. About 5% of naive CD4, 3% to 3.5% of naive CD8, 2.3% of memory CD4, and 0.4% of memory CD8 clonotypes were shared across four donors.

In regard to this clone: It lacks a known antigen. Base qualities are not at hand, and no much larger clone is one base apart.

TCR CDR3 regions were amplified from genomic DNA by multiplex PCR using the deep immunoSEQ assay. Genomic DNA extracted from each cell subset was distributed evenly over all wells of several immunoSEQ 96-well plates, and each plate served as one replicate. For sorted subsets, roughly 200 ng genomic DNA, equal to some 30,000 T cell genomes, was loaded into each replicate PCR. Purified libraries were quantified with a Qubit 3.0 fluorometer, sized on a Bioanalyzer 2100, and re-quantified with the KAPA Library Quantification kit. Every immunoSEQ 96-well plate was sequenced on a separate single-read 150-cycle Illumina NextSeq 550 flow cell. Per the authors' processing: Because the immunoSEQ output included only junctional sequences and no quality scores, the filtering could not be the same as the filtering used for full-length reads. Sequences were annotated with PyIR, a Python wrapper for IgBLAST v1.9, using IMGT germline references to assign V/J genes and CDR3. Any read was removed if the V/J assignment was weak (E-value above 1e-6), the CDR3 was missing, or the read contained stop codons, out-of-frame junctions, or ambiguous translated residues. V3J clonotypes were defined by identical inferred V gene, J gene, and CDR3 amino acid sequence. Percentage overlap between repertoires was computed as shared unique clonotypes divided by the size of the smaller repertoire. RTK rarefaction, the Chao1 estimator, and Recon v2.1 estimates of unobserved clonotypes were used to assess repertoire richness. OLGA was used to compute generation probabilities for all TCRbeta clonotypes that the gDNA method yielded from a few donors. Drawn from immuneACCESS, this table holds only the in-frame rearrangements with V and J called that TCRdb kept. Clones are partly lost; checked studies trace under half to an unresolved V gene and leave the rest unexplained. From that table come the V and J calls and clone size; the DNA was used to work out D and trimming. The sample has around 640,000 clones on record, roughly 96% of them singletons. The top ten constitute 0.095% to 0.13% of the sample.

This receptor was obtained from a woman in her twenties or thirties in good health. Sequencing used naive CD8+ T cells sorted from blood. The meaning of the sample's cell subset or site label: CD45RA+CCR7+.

The DNA sequence is TGTGCCAGCAGCTTTACGACAGGGGACACTGAAGCTTTCTTT. It translates to CASSFTTGDTEAFF. The sequence joins TRBV28 to TRBJ1-1; TRBD1 matches 8 bases in the middle. V and J are trimmed by 6 bases and 3 bases, and the gene matches miss 6 bases of the junction. CDR1 MDHEN and CDR2 SYDVKM were looked up in the germline V gene. CDR3 length: 14 amino acids, cysteine to phenylalanine. This entry keeps only the CDR3 DNA: 42 bases, framed from base 1.